The source of this T cell receptor beta chain is a study of siplizumab effects on memory and regulatory T cells. The CDR3 loop spans 13 amino acids. Germline V gene data show CDR1 as KGHSH and CDR2 as LQKENI. Trimming removed 2 bases from V and 8 bases from J, with 12 bases in between. Findings of the study overall: With siplizumab, cumulative frequency of CD4+ memory-derived alloreactive sequences dropped significantly. Naive T cell populations appeared to exhibit greater diversity than memory cells and appeared to be major alloresponse contributors. The majority of clones, roughly 80-96% of proliferating CD4+ or CD8+ clones, lacked an assignable naive or memory phenotype. Mappable alloreactive CD4+ clones came from Treg cells 68.8% of the time on average with siplizumab, against 25% to 30% in controls.

Libraries were prepared by immunoSEQ multiplex PCR; TCRdb keeps only in-frame clonotypes and omits some of them. Counted here are roughly 92,000 clones, roughly 94% occurring once; the ten biggest clones make up 0.3%. With regard to this clone: The target antigen is unknown.

Material: non-Treg CD4+ T cells sorted from blood. The rearrangement uses TRBV18 and TRBJ2-5; D is undetermined. This sequence originates from a human donor in good health. The DNA of the CDR3 is TGTGCCAGCTCACCAAGCGACACCAGAACCCAGTACTTC. As protein: CASSPSDTRTQYF.